This T cell receptor beta chain was captured by sequencing in a study of technical replicates of blood from several donors. Profiling relied on immunoSEQ multiplex PCR, and the TCRdb table lists in-frame clones only, not all of them. This sample has 75,000 to 100,000 clones, with roughly 94% found just once. This CDR3 has 17 amino acids. Germline CDR1 reads SGHDN; CDR2 reads FVKESK. The germline V and J ends were trimmed by 3 bases and 1 base, with 18 bases remaining between them. The chain joins TRBV14 to TRBJ1-1; perhaps TRBD1 as D (6 bases). What was sequenced was T cells isolated from PBMCs. This clonotype originated in a human donor in good health. CDR3 residues: CASSQMGWGRENTEAFF. CDR3 DNA sequence: TGTGCCAGCAGCCAGATGGGTTGGGGGCGCGAGAACACTGAAGCTTTCTTT.